Each of the 15 T cell receptor beta chains below was sequenced from the same sample in a study of T cells in women clearing cervical HPV infection. Repertoires were generated with immunoSEQ multiplex PCR, while TCRdb's copy carries only in-frame clones and drops some. The specimen's table records approximately 35,000 clones. Source material: blood buffy coat. The receptor set was obtained from a woman aged 18 to 75 with a cervical HPV16 infection that either progressed to CIN3+ or cleared (not recorded which).

Remarks on this clone: The read finishes 3 residues shy of the CDR3 end, and the germline J gene is used to complete it. This sequence joins TRBV20-1 and TRBJ2-1, with TRBD2 matching over 14 bases. This CDR3 is built from 17 residues. Germline V gives CDR1 DFQATT, CDR2 SNEGSKA (reference sequence). V lost 5 bases and J lost 7; bases outside the gene matches: 13. CDR3: CSAEPGLAGVSQNEQFF. The covered CDR3 bases are TGCAGTGCTGAACCGGGACTAGCGGGAGTGTCCCAAAATGAG.

A remark on this clone: The read terminates 3 residues before the CDR3 end, so the remaining end is supplied by the germline J gene. The chain has TRBV10-2 and TRBJ1-4; maybe TRBD1 (5 bases). Germline CDR1 and CDR2: WSHSY and SAAADI. There are 13 residues in the CDR3. The V gene lost 8 bases and the J gene lost 8 bases, with 15 bases spanning the gap. The CDR3 bases that were read are TGCGCCAGCCGAATGGGTCCAGGGGAAAAA. It specifies CASRMGPGEK. From start to end, the CDR3 is CASRMGPGEKLFF.

A remark on this clone: From the germline J gene comes the end of the CDR3, since the read stops 3 residues before it. The chain employs TRBV11-3 and TRBJ2-1; the D gene is possibly TRBD1 (5 bases). Trimming shortened V by 3 bases and J by 6 bases, and 9 bases separated the two germline ends. The CDR3 extends over 13 amino acids. CDR1 and CDR2 (germline): SGHNT, YENEEA. Here the CDR3 reads CASSLGRGNEQFF. Incomplete CDR3 DNA: TGTGCCAGCAGCTTGGGGCGAGGCAATGAG.

A word on this clone: Sequencing ends 3 residues short of the CDR3 end; the germline J gene provides the rest. The chain is built from TRBV30 and TRBJ2-4; D might be TRBD2 (5 bases). The germline V gene encodes CDR1 GTSNPN and CDR2 SVGIG (reference sequence). CDR3 size: 13 residues. Incomplete CDR3 DNA: TGTGCCTGGAGTAAAGGCCCCTCAGGAGGT. Translation gives CAWSKGPSGG. The complete CDR3 protein is CAWSKGPSGGQYF.

CDR3 region: CSASASGRKDTQYF. The sequenced part of the CDR3 DNA is TGCAGTGCTTCGGCTAGCGGGAGGAAGGATACG. V is TRBV20-1 and J is TRBJ2-3; 11 bases align to TRBD2. The CDR3 end is not reached by the read, which stops 3 residues before it; the germline J gene fills it in. Germline CDR1 is DFQATT and CDR2 is SNEGSKA (reference sequence). V trimming: 5 bases; J trimming: 6 bases; junction bases outside the gene matches: 7. The CDR3 runs to 14 residues.

On this clone: One end of the junction fails to match germline, which may point to a read error. The read comes to an end 3 residues before the CDR3 does, leaving the germline J gene to fill in the end. Other nucleotide sequences in the sample specify the same CDR3. J is TRBJ1-3 and V is TRBV30; D perhaps matches TRBD1 (5 bases). Germline lookup yields CDR1 GTSNPN and CDR2 SVGIG (reference sequence). This CDR3 has 16 amino acids. The CDR3: CAWSVGAGYSGNTIYF. The sequenced part of the CDR3 DNA is TGTGCCTGGAGTGTAGGGGCAGGCTATTCTGGAAACACA. The full variable domain, completed using reference TRBV30 and TRBJ1-3, is SQTIHQWPATLVQPVGSPLSLECTVEGTSNPNLYWYRQAAGRGLQLLFYSVGIGQISSEVPQNLSASRPQDRQFILSSKKLLLSDSGFYLCAWSVGAGYSGNTIYFGEGSWLTVV.

On this clone itself: Read data end 3 residues before the CDR3 end; the end is taken from the germline J gene. The V and J genes are TRBV7-3 and TRBJ2-1; 11 positions agree with TRBD2. V lost 4 bases, J lost 7 bases, and 6 bases stayed unmatched. Germline CDR1 and CDR2: SGHTA and FQGTGA. The CDR3 is 15 residues long. The CDR3 bases that were read are TGTGCCAGCAGCTATACTAGCGGGAGAGGAAATGAG. Translating gives CASSYTSGRGNE. In full, the CDR3 is CASSYTSGRGNEQFF.

CDR3 region: CASSQGAGGSQETQYF. The sequenced part of the CDR3 DNA is TGCGCCAGCAGCCAGGGCGCAGGGGGTTCACAAGAGACC. The rearrangement uses TRBV4-1 and TRBJ2-5; 7 bases line up with TRBD1. Read data end 3 residues before the CDR3 end; the end is taken from the germline J gene. The germline V gene encodes CDR1 MGHRA and CDR2 YSYEKL. The CDR3 runs to 16 residues. Trimming at V came to 3 bases and at J to 2 bases, leaving 9 bases not matched to a gene.

A word on this clone: The read ends 3 residues early relative to the CDR3; the germline J gene fills the gap. The chain has TRBV27 and TRBJ1-5; D is ambiguous. The CDR3 consists of 13 residues. The germline CDR1 and CDR2 sequences are MNHEY and SMNVEV (reference sequence). The V and J ends lost 6 bases and 4 bases respectively, with 10 bases between them. CDR3 DNA (partial): TGTGCCAGCAGCCTAACTAAGAATCAGCCC. Its protein product is CASSLTKNQP. Given in full, the CDR3 is CASSLTKNQPQHF.

To note about this clone: The CDR3 extends 3 residues past the end of the read, so its final part is completed from the germline J gene. The chain links TRBV12-5 to TRBJ2-2; D gene uncertain. The germline CDR1 and CDR2 sequences are LGHNT and FRNRAP. The CDR3 is made up of 14 amino acids. Trimming pared 0 bases from V and 4 bases from J, leaving 6 bases between. CDR3 DNA, as far as it was read: TGTGCTAGTGGTTTGGTCAGAGGCACCGGGGAG. This codes for CASGLVRGTGE. The CDR3 reads in full as CASGLVRGTGELFF.

Comment on this clone: The read is 3 residues too short to cover the CDR3 end, so that end is filled in from the germline J gene. This chain uses TRBV19 with TRBJ2-3, with 16 positions matching TRBD2. Germline CDR1 LNHDA, CDR2 SQIVND (reference sequence). CDR3 length: 15 amino acids. This chain's CDR3 is CASSAGTSGRGPQYF. The CDR3 bases that were read are TGTGCCAGTAGTGCAGGGACTAGCGGGAGGGGTCCG.

The sequenced CDR3 bases are TGTGCCAGCAGTGAAGACCGTCTGGGCGAAAAA. It yields the protein CASSEDRLGEK. The whole CDR3 sequence reads CASSEDRLGEKLFF. The V gene is TRBV6-1, the J gene TRBJ1-4; D is uncertain. The read gets to within 3 residues of the CDR3 end, and the germline J gene fills in the rest. V was shortened by 1 base and J by 8 bases, with 11 bases between the two germline ends. The CDR3 has 14 residues. Germline V CDR1 and CDR2: MNHNS, SASEGT.

As for this clone: Read sequence stops 3 residues before the CDR3 end, and the germline J gene provides the missing end. The J gene is TRBJ2-7, the V gene TRBV27; 14 bases align to TRBD2. This CDR3 is 13 amino acids long. Germline lookup yields CDR1 MNHEY and CDR2 SMNVEV (reference sequence). Losses at the gene ends were 10 bases for V and 3 bases for J; bases not matched to a gene: 2. This CDR3 is CATGLAGGYEQYF. The sequenced CDR3 bases are TGTGCCACCGGACTAGCGGGAGGCTACGAG.

Worth noting for this clone: Read data end 3 residues before the CDR3 end; the end is taken from the germline J gene. The chain recombines TRBV19 with TRBJ2-7, with 7 positions matching TRBD1. CDR3 length: 13 amino acids. V gave up 5 bases and J gave up 3 bases; unmatched junction bases: 4. Per germline, CDR1 LNHDA and CDR2 SQIVND (reference sequence). CDR3 DNA, as far as it was read: TGTGCCAGTAGTCCGGGACAGTTCTACGAG. This codes for CASSPGQFYE. The full CDR3 is CASSPGQFYEQYF.

Comments on this clone: The read falls 3 residues short of the CDR3 end, and the missing part is taken from the germline J gene. The chain employs TRBV2 and TRBJ2-7, with TRBD2 matching over 9 bases. V gave up 7 bases and J gave up 5 bases; unmatched junction bases: 3. Germline V gene sequence: CDR1 SNHLY, CDR2 FYNNEI. This CDR3 has 12 amino acids. The CDR3 loop reads CASKGLAHEQYF. CDR3 bases read: TGTGCCAGCAAGGGACTAGCACACGAG.